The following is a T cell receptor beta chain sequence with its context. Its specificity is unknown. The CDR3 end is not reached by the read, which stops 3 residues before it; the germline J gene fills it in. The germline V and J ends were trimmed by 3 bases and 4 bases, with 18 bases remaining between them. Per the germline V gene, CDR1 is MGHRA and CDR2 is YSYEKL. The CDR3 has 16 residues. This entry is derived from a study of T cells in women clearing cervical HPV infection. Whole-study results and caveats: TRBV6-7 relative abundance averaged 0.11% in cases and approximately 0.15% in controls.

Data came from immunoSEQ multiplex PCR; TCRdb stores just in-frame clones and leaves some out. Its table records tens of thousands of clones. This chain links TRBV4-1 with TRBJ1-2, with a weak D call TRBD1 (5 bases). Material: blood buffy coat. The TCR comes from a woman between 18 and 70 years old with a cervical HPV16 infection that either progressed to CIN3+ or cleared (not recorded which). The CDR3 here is CASSQPRTSSGYGYTF. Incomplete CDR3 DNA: TGCGCCAGCAGCCAGCCCCGGACATCCTCCGGCTATGGC.